This TCR beta chain was found in a study of regulatory T cells in long-lasting Graves disease. Time point here: newly diagnosed GD, antithyroid drugs for less than 3 months. The authors made the TCR library using RNA they extracted from PBMCs. A roughly 9-milliliter sample of peripheral blood was drawn into EDTA tubes. Germline values: CDR1 LNHDA, CDR2 SQIVND (reference sequence). CDR3 size: 14 residues. The trim removed 4 bases at V and 6 bases at J, leaving 5 bases unmatched. With iRepertoire HTBI primers and Arm-PCR of CDR3 regions, TCR beta libraries were built. One entry per CDR3 protein results from TCRdb running MiXCR on the multiplex PCR reads. The sample holds 400,000 to 500,000 distinct CDR3 sequences, 14% seen once. This clonotype was seen more than once but under ten times. These data are also associated with another study on T cells in Graves' hyperthyroidism and ophthalmopathy. Turning to that study: Disease duration under 2 months; hyperthyroidism patients were aged 18 to 65. The HTBI primer set served for first-round RT-PCR of the TCR CDR3.

This TCR came from a woman between 50 and 59 years old with Graves disease. The material sequenced was peripheral blood mononuclear cells (PBMCs), taken at new diagnosis, from a patient treated with antithyroid drugs. The chain employs TRBV19 and TRBJ2-1; TRBD2 matches 8 bases. CDR3 protein: CASSKSGSSNEQFF. In nucleotides, the CDR3 is TGTGCCAGTAGTAAGAGCGGGAGTTCCAATGAGCAGTTCTTC.